This passage covers 11 T cell receptor beta chains from one sample sequenced in a study of blood T cell repertoires in COVID-19. Sequencing used immunoSEQ multiplex PCR; TCRdb keeps in-frame clones, though not all of them. This table has about 45,000 clones, approximately 87% appearing once. The material sequenced was peripheral blood. These receptors came from a human donor in a cohort sampled during active COVID-19.

The chain combines TRBV27 with TRBJ2-2; perhaps TRBD1 as D (5 bases). The CDR3 is 14 amino acids. Trimming removed 10 bases from V and 1 base from J, with 13 bases in between. Germline V gene data show CDR1 as MNHEY and CDR2 as SMNVEV (reference sequence). Here the CDR3 reads CATCPGQNTGELFF. CDR3 coding DNA: TGTGCCACCTGCCCCGGACAGAACACCGGGGAGCTGTTTTTT.

This chain connects TRBV19 to TRBJ2-1; a weak D match, TRBD2 (7 bases). Germline-derived CDR1 and CDR2 are LNHDA and SQIVND (reference sequence). V lost 2 bases, J lost 0 bases, and 17 bases lay in between. The CDR3 length is 18 residues. The CDR3 sequence is CASSIMRGRVSSYNEQFF. CDR3 DNA sequence: TGTGCCAGTAGTATAATGCGGGGGCGCGTTAGCTCCTACAATGAGCAGTTCTTC. The entire variable domain, with the rest obtained from reference TRBV19 and TRBJ2-1, is as follows: DGGITQSPKYLFRKEGQNVTLSCEQNLNHDAMYWYRQDPGQGLRLIYYSQIVNDFQKGDIAEGYSVSREKKESFPLTVTSAQKNPTAFYLCASSIMRGRVSSYNEQFFGPGTRLTVL.

This chain connects TRBV12-3 or TRBV12-4 to TRBJ1-6, with 9 bases identical to TRBD1. The J segment lost 18 bases and the V segment lost 2 bases, leaving 5 bases of the junction unmatched. This CDR3 spans 12 amino acids. The CDR3 DNA follows: TGTGCCAGCAGTTTAAGGGACAGGGCCCCCCACTTT. As protein: CASSLRDRAPHF.

The rearrangement joins TRBV5-6 to TRBJ1-3; the D gene is possibly TRBD1 (5 bases). The V gene lost 6 bases and the J gene lost 1 base, with 11 bases spanning the gap. Germline V gene sequence: CDR1 SGHDT, CDR2 YYEEEE. The CDR3 contains 14 residues. The CDR3 region has the DNA TGTGCCAGCAATAGGGGTAGTTCTGGAAACACCATATATTTT. Translation: CASNRGSSGNTIYF.

This clone was counted a few times. The V and J genes are TRBV6-5 and TRBJ2-1; the D gene is possibly TRBD2 (5 bases). The CDR3 is 13 residues long. In germline, CDR1 is MNHEY, CDR2 SVGAGI. The V and J ends lost 7 bases and 4 bases respectively, with 11 bases between them. CDR3 coding DNA: TGTGCCAGCAATTGGGAGAAATACAATGAGCAGTTCTTC. This encodes CASNWEKYNEQFF.

This chain connects TRBV11-2 to TRBJ2-3; D call uncertain. Deletions cut 2 bases from V and 5 bases from J, with 8 bases between. This CDR3 is built from 13 residues. The germline V gene encodes CDR1 SGHAT and CDR2 FQNNGV. The CDR3 region is CASSLSLRDTQYF. The CDR3 DNA reads as TGTGCCAGCAGCTTAAGTCTGCGAGATACGCAGTATTTT. The entire variable domain, with the rest obtained from reference TRBV11-2 and TRBJ2-3, is as follows: EAGVAQSPRYKIIEKRQSVAFWCNPISGHATLYWYQQILGQGPKLLIQFQNNGVVDDSQLPKDRFSAERLKGVDSTLKIQPAKLEDSAVYLCASSLSLRDTQYFGPGTRLTVL.

The chain recombines TRBV6-2 or TRBV6-3 with TRBJ2-6; 11 nucleotides match TRBD2. This CDR3 is built from 17 residues. Germline assignment: CDR1 MNHEY and CDR2 SVGEGT. Trimming cost V 4 bases and J 2 bases; bases outside gene matches: 4. The CDR3 reads CASSSTSGTTGANVLTF. CDR3 in DNA: TGTGCCAGCAGTTCGACTAGCGGGACCACTGGGGCCAACGTCCTGACTTTC.

CDR3 residues: CASSPQGLRDSIASTDTQYF. The CDR3 region has the DNA TGTGCCAGTAGTCCGCAGGGTCTCCGGGACTCGATCGCTAGCACAGATACGCAGTATTTT. The rearrangement links TRBV19 to TRBJ2-3, with TRBD2 as a possible D gene (6 bases). The CDR3 loop spans 20 amino acids. Germline CDR1 and CDR2: LNHDA and SQIVND (reference sequence). V was trimmed by 5 bases and J by 0 bases, leaving 27 bases between them.

The chain carries TRBV5-1 and TRBJ1-1; 9 positions agree with TRBD1. Germline loops: CDR1 SGHRS, CDR2 YFSETQ. After removal of 6 bases from V and 5 bases from J, the junction contained 5 bases not matched to a gene. The CDR3 length is 13 residues. The CDR3 reads CASTGQGRTEAFF. The CDR3 DNA follows: TGCGCCAGCACCGGACAGGGGAGGACTGAAGCTTTCTTT. Using reference TRBV5-1 and TRBJ1-1 for the parts outside the CDR3, the full variable domain is KAGVTQTPRYLIKTRGQQVTLSCSPISGHRSVSWYQQTPGQGLQFLFEYFSETQRNKGNFPGRFSGRQFSNSRSEMNVSTLELGDSALYLCASTGQGRTEAFFGQGTRLTVV.

This clone was seen only a few times. This chain connects TRBV6-5 to TRBJ1-2; TRBD1 matches at 12 bases. V lost 2 bases, J lost 7 bases, and 5 bases stayed unmatched. The CDR3 totals 15 residues. Looked up from germline, CDR1 is MNHEY and CDR2 is SVGAGI. The CDR3 region has the DNA TGTGCCAGCAGTTACCAGGGACAGGGGGCCTCTGGCTACACCTTC. Residues: CASSYQGQGASGYTF.

The V and J genes are TRBV29-1 and TRBJ1-1, with D unclear. This CDR3 contains 12 residues. The germline V gene encodes CDR1 SQVTM and CDR2 ANQGSEA. Trimming removed 6 bases at V and 0 bases at J, with 8 bases between. The CDR3 loop is CSVMRLNTEAFF. The CDR3, as DNA: TGCAGCGTCATGAGATTGAACACTGAAGCTTTCTTT.